The present T cell receptor (beta chain) was sequenced within a study of T cells after posttransplantation cyclophosphamide. The protocol was immunoSEQ multiplex PCR, while the TCRdb copy is restricted to in-frame clones and leaves out a portion. The profile shows approximately 1,300 clones, around 76% of them singletons. CDR3 size: 14 residues. Germline assignment: CDR1 SGHRS and CDR2 YFSETQ. Trimming removed 4 bases from V and 1 base from J; junction bases left unmatched: 2. Points on this clone: Antigen specificity is unknown.

Cyclophosphamide on days +3 and +4 followed busulfan-fludarabine conditioning and a marrow graft. Study findings and constraints: Later blood repertoires were often dominated by clones from the donor CD8+ memory compartment. TRB clonality was highly associated with recipient CMV seropositivity and reactivation. TRB overlap between skin or GI tissue T cells and blood was limited.

V and J are TRBV5-1 and TRBJ2-7; 10 bases line up with TRBD1. The sequence was obtained from a female patient over 55 who received an allogeneic stem cell transplant from an unrelated donor, was CMV-positive, and had acute GVHD only. Part of the T cells may come from the graft donor. The material sequenced was PBMCs, taken more than 210 days after allogeneic stem cell transplant with posttransplant cyclophosphamide. The CDR3 DNA is TGCGCCAGCAGCAGGGACAGGGGATCCTACGAGCAGTACTTC. Amino acid sequence: CASSRDRGSYEQYF.